The present T cell receptor beta chain was sequenced within a study of response to subunit inactivated influenza vaccine. This clonotype was recorded at least ten times. From germline, CDR1 is DFQATT and CDR2 SNEGSKA (reference sequence). Trimming shortened V by 0 bases and J by 2 bases, and 14 bases separated the two germline ends. The length of the CDR3 is 15 residues. TCRdb reprocessed the RT-PCR reads with MiXCR, giving one entry per CDR3 protein. Among fewer than 600,000 distinct CDR3 sequences listed, 6.5% to 8% were seen once. The sequence was collected from a man aged 45-69 years who received an inactivated influenza vaccine. The sequencing used PBMCs from blood, collected roughly 24 months after vaccination. This rearrangement joins TRBV20-1 to TRBJ2-7; the D gene is possibly TRBD2 (5 bases). CDR3 sequence: CSARDREGIAYEQYF. CDR3 DNA sequence: TGCAGTGCTAGAGATCGAGAGGGAATCGCCTACGAGCAGTACTTC.